This TCR beta chain was identified in a study of preoperative IRX-2 immunotherapy in early breast cancer. Profiled with immunoSEQ multiplex PCR; TCRdb holds only in-frame clones, not every one. The sample carries about 23,000 clones, roughly nine tenths recorded once. Treatment here: preoperative locoregional IRX-2 cytokine immunotherapy. Patients received preoperative, locoregional IRX-2 cytokine immunotherapy in a phase Ib study. Sequences were derived from tumor tissue, sampled after IRX-2 immunotherapy. The receptor's source is a human donor with breast cancer.

The CDR3 is CASSLHSSYEQYF. Written as DNA, the CDR3 is TGTGCCAGCAGCTTGCACAGCTCCTACGAGCAGTACTTC. The rearrangement links TRBV5-6 to TRBJ2-7; D gene unclear. Germline V gene lookup returns CDR1 SGHDT and CDR2 YYEEEE. V lost 1 base and J 0 bases, leaving 5 bases between the germline ends. This CDR3 has 13 amino acids.